This TCR beta chain was recovered during a study of cytomegalovirus exposure and HLA in healthy donors. Study conclusions and caveats: As a later analysis showed, a missense DCLRE1C variant was linked to trimming of TCR beta V- and J-genes. Several top significant clusters appeared, in a later analysis, to be linked to common viral pathogens. The study reported that TCR beta sequences accurately predicted HLA-A and HLA-B alleles in most subjects.

The primer mix had 60 Vbeta and 13 Jbeta primers. The assay was immunoSEQ multiplex PCR, and TCRdb's table has in-frame clones only and misses some. The table lists about 130,000 clones, approximately 80% of them singletons. Germline lookup yields CDR1 MRHNA and CDR2 SNTAGT. The V gene lost 8 bases and the J gene lost 7 bases, with 21 bases spanning the gap. The CDR3 runs 15 residues. Concerning this clone: The antigen remains unidentified.

This receptor was identified in a man aged 30-40 years in good health and CMV-seronegative. The chain carries TRBV6-4 and TRBJ2-1; D may be TRBD2 (6 bases). The specimen was PBMCs. The CDR3 DNA follows: TGTGCCAGCTCGGTACTTAGTAGCGGATTTAATGAGCAGTTCTTC. Protein: CASSVLSSGFNEQFF.